The 11 T cell receptor beta chains below come from one sample, sequenced in a study of T cells in Graves' hyperthyroidism and ophthalmopathy. Amplification of TCR beta CDR3 regions was performed using RNA transcripts as template. Using the HTBI primer set, a first-round RT-PCR was run on the TCR CDR3. TCRdb passed the multiplex PCR reads through MiXCR, listing each CDR3 protein once. There are hundreds of thousands of distinct CDR3 sequences in the sample; over 40% occur only once, and approximately 6.8% lies in the top ten. Sample: peripheral blood or thyroid tissue (not recorded which). These receptors were collected from an adult man with Graves' disease, either hyperthyroidism or ophthalmopathy (not recorded which).

Details on this clonotype: The DNA is omitted, as the CDR3 cannot be located on it reliably, and the CDR3 follows TCRdb's listing. The V and J genes are TRBV6-5 and TRBJ1-1. Looked up from germline, CDR1 is MNHEY and CDR2 is SVGAGI. The CDR3 is 13 residues long, counting both termini. CDR3 amino acids: CASSTSGHTEAFF.

V gene TRBV7-3 combines with J gene TRBJ2-7; 7 bases line up with TRBD2. The J segment lost 2 bases and the V segment lost 5 bases, leaving 12 bases of the junction unmatched. Germline values: CDR1 SGHTA, CDR2 FQGTGA. This CDR3 contains 16 residues. CDR3 residues: CASSVVRREYPYEQYF. The DNA for the CDR3 is TGTGCCAGCAGCGTTGTGCGGCGGGAGTACCCCTACGAGCAGTACTTC.

This clonotype was seen once. The chain has TRBV9 and TRBJ1-5; D perhaps matches TRBD1 (5 bases). V lost 7 bases, J lost 0 bases, and 11 bases lay in between. Per germline, CDR1 SGDLS and CDR2 YYNGEE. The CDR3 extends over 14 amino acids. In nucleotides, the CDR3 is TGTGCCAGCGGCGGGGACGGTAGCAATCAGCCCCAGCATTTT. Its translation is CASGGDGSNQPQHF.

This clonotype has only a few counts. The rearrangement joins TRBV10-3 to TRBJ2-2; D remains unclear. CDR3 size: 16 residues. Germline loops: CDR1 ENHRY, CDR2 SYGVKD. The germline V and J ends were trimmed by 0 bases and 1 base, with 9 bases remaining between them. CDR3 sequence (DNA): TGTGCCATCAGTGAGTCTGCCGTAAAGAACACCGGGGAGCTGTTTTTT. As protein: CAISESAVKNTGELFF.

Of note for this clonotype: Germline and junction disagree at one end, which may indicate a read error. The chain has TRBV19 and TRBJ1-2; D gene uncertain. Germline V CDR1 and CDR2: LNHDA, SQIVND (reference sequence). This CDR3 is built from 12 residues. The CDR3 loop reads CASSIEDYGHTF. DNA of the CDR3: TGTGCCAGTAGTATAGAGGATTATGGCCACACCTTC.

This clonotype was seen a few times. The chain joins TRBV7-9 to TRBJ1-3, with D possibly being TRBD1 (6 bases). V shed 5 bases and J shed 3 bases, with 11 bases lying between them. Germline V gene data show CDR1 as SEHNR and CDR2 as FQNEAQ (reference sequence). The CDR3 totals 14 residues. CDR3 region: CASSRGTRGNTIYF. DNA for the CDR3: TGTGCCAGCAGCCGCGGGACACGTGGAAACACCATATATTTT.

About this clonotype: In this CDR3 the conserved last residue, phenylalanine or tryptophan, is missing, so a read error is likely. The rearrangement uses TRBV9 and TRBJ1-6; no firm D call. The CDR3 runs 14 residues. Germline-derived CDR1 and CDR2 are SGDLS and YYNGEE. CDR3 in amino acids: CASSFPGANSPLHL. In DNA, the CDR3 is TGCGCCAGCAGCTTTCCGGGAGCAAATTCACCCCTCCACCTT.

This clonotype was seen a handful of times. The genes are TRBV12-3 or TRBV12-4 and TRBJ1-5; TRBD1 agrees at 7 bases. Trimming took 5 bases from V and 0 from J; bases not matched to a gene: 7. The CDR3 is 16 amino acids. The CDR3: CASSGYGTDSNQPQHF. CDR3 nucleotide sequence: TGTGCCAGCAGTGGATACGGGACAGATAGCAATCAGCCCCAGCATTTT.

The chain couples TRBV7-8 to TRBJ1-5; TRBD1 agrees at 8 bases. V shed 7 bases and J 5 bases; nucleotides not matched to a gene: 4. The CDR3 extends over 13 amino acids. Germline V gene lookup returns CDR1 SGHVS and CDR2 FQNEAQ. In nucleotides, the CDR3 is TGTGCCAGCACAGGGGGCTTCGATCAGCCCCAGCATTTT. Its translation is CASTGGFDQPQHF.

This clonotype has only a few counts. The chain carries TRBV5-1 and TRBJ1-1; D gene unclear. Germline V gives CDR1 SGHRS, CDR2 YFSETQ. The CDR3 is made up of 14 amino acids. Deletions cut 4 bases from V and 2 bases from J, with 12 bases between. CDR3 residues: CASSPQSSNTEAFF. The CDR3 nucleotides are TGCGCCAGCAGCCCACAGAGCTCCAACACTGAAGCTTTCTTT. Supplemented by reference TRBV5-1 and TRBJ1-1, the full variable domain reads KAGVTQTPRYLIKTRGQQVTLSCSPISGHRSVSWYQQTPGQGLQFLFEYFSETQRNKGNFPGRFSGRQFSNSRSEMNVSTLELGDSALYLCASSPQSSNTEAFFGQGTRLTVV.

This clonotype was counted a few times. The chain joins TRBV20-1 to TRBJ1-2; perhaps TRBD1 as D (5 bases). The CDR3 covers 15 residues. CDR1 is DFQATT, CDR2 SNEGSKA, per germline (reference sequence). Trimming took 0 bases from V and 4 from J, leaving 15 bases between them. This CDR3 reads CSARESGRIVYGYTF. CDR3 bases: TGCAGTGCTAGAGAATCAGGGCGGATAGTCTATGGCTACACCTTC.